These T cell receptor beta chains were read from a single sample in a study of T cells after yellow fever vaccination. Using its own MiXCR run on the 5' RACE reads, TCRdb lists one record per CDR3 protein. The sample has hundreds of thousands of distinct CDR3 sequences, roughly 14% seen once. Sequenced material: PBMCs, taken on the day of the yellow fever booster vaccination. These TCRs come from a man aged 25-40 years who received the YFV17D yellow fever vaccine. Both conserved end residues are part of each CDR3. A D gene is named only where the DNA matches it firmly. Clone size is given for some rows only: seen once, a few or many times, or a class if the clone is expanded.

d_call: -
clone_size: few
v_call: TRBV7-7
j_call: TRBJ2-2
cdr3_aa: CASSATSFSGELFF
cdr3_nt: TGTGCTAGCAGCGCGACGTCTTTCTCCGGGGAGCTGTTTTTT

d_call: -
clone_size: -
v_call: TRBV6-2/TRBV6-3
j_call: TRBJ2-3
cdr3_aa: CASRNPGSDTQYF
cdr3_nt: TGTGCCAGCCGCAACCCAGGGTCTGATACGCAGTATTTT

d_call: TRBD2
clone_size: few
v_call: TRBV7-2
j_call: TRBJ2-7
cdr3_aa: CASSSHGGSSYEQYF
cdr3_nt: TGTGCCAGCAGTTCCCATGGCGGGAGCAGTTACGAGCAGTACTTC

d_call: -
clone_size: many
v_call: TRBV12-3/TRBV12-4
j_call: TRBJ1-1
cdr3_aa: CASSLVADTEAFF
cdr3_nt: TGTGCCAGCAGTTTGGTAGCGGACACTGAAGCTTTCTTT

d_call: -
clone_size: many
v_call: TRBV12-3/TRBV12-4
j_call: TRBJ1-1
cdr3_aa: CASSLLGGNTEAFF
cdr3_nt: TGTGCCAGCAGTCTCTTAGGGGGGAACACTGAAGCTTTCTTT

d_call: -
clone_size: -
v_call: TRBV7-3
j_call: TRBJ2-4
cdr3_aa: CASSSSGTGAKNIQYF
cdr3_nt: TGTGCCAGCAGCTCCTCCGGGACGGGGGCCAAAAACATTCAGTACTTC

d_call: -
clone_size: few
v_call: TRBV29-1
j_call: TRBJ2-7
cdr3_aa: CSVASSDEQYF
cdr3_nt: TGCAGCGTTGCCAGCTCGGACGAGCAGTACTTC

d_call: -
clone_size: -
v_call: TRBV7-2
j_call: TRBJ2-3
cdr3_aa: CASSWYRSDTQYF
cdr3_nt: TGTGCCAGCAGCTGGTACAGGTCAGATACGCAGTATTTT

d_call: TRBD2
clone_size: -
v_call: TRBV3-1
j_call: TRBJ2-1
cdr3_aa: CASSRAGTSNEQFF
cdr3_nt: TGTGCCAGCAGCCGAGCCGGGACTAGCAATGAGCAGTTCTTC

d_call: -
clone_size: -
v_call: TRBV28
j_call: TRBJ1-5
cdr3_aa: CASSWGHGEQPQHF
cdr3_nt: TGTGCCAGCAGTTGGGGACATGGGGAACAGCCCCAGCATTTT

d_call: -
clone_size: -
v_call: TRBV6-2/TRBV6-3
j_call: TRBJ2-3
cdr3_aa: CASRPGYYTDTQYF
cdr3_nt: TGTGCCAGCAGACCCGGGTACTACACAGATACGCAGTATTTT

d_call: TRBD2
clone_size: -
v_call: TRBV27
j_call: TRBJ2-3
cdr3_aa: CASSTGLAGPDTQYF
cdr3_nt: TGTGCCAGCAGTACGGGACTAGCGGGACCAGATACGCAGTATTTT

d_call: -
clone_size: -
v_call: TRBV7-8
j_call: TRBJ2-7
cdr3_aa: CASSLAVRNYEQYF
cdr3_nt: TGTGCCAGCAGCTTAGCCGTTCGGAACTACGAGCAGTACTTC

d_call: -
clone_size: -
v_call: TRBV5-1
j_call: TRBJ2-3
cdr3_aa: CATSKRASTDTQYF
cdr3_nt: TGCGCCACCTCGAAGCGGGCTAGCACAGATACGCAGTATTTT

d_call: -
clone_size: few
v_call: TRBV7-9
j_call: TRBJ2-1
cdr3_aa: CASSLVRVKLQYNEQFF
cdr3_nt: TGTGCCAGCAGCTTAGTGAGGGTGAAGCTTCAATACAATGAGCAGTTCTTC

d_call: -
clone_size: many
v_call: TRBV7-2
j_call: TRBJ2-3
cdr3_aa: CASTLRALRGDTQYF
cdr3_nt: TGTGCCAGCACCCTGCGGGCCCTTAGGGGAGATACGCAGTATTTT

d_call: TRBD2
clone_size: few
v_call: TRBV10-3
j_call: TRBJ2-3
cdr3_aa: CAISESLAGADTQYF
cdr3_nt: TGTGCCATCAGTGAGTCTCTGGCGGGAGCAGATACGCAGTATTTT

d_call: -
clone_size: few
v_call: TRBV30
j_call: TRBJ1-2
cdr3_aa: CAWSRGAYNGYTF
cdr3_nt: TGTGCCTGGAGTCGGGGGGCGTACAATGGCTACACCTTC

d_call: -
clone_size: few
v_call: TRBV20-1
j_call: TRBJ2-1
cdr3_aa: CSAGGVGAVLSYNEQFF
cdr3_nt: TGCAGTGCCGGCGGGGTGGGAGCGGTGCTTTCCTACAATGAGCAGTTCTTC

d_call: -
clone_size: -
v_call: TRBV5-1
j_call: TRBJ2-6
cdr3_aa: CASSLRVSSRPSSGANVLTF
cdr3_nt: TGCGCCAGCAGCTTGCGGGTTTCGTCCAGGCCCAGCTCTGGGGCCAACGTCCTGACTTTC